The TCR beta chain described here comes from a study of CD4+ T cells in melanoma. Study outcomes and limitations: Diverse differentiation states were reported for melanoma neoantigen-specific CD4+ T cells. CD8+ T cell, macrophage and B cell function reportedly correlated with neoantigen-specific CD4+ T cells.

With regard to this clone: The antigen is unknown.

TCRdb's copy holds only in-frame clones and misses some; the assay was immunoSEQ multiplex PCR. This sample has 110,000 to 150,000 clones, with around 90% found just once. CDR1 and CDR2 (germline): SGHRS, YFSETQ. CDR3 length: 17 amino acids. V was cut by 3 bases and J by 0 bases, with 16 bases left in between. The chain links TRBV5-1 to TRBJ1-3; unclear D gene. The sequence came from a human donor with melanoma. The CDR3 sequence is CASSSASDNYSGNTIYF. The CDR3 DNA sequence: TGCGCCAGCAGCTCGGCCTCTGATAATTACTCTGGAAACACCATATATTTT. Complete variable domain (other parts from reference TRBV5-1 and TRBJ1-3): KAGVTQTPRYLIKTRGQQVTLSCSPISGHRSVSWYQQTPGQGLQFLFEYFSETQRNKGNFPGRFSGRQFSNSRSEMNVSTLELGDSALYLCASSSASDNYSGNTIYFGEGSWLTVV.